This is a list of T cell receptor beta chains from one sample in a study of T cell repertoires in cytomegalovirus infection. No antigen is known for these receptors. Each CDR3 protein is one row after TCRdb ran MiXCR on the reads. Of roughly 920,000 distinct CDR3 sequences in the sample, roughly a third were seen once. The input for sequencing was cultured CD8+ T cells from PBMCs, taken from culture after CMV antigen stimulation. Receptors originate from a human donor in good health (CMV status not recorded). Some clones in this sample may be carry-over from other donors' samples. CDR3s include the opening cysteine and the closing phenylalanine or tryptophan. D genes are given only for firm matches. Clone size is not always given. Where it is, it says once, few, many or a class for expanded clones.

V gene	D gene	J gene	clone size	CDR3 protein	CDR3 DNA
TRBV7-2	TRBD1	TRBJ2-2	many	CASSGTVGTGELFF	TGTGCCAGCAGCGGGACAGTGGGCACCGGGGAGCTGTTTTTT
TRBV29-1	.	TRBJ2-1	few	CSVEWTGTYNEQFF	TGCAGCGTTGAGTGGACGGGGACCTACAATGAGCAGTTCTTC
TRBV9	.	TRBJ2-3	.	CASRGTADTQYF	TGTGCCAGCAGAGGGACGGCAGATACGCAGTATTTT
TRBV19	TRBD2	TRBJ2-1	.	CASSGAGAYNEQFF	TGTGCCAGTAGTGGAGCGGGGGCCTACAATGAGCAGTTCTTC
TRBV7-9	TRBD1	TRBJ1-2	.	CASSGRGLLGYTF	TGTGCCAGCAGCGGCAGGGGGCTTCTTGGCTACACCTTC
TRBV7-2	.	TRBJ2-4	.	CASSLDLNRAGGKNTQYF	TGTGCCAGCAGCTTAGACCTAAACCGAGCGGGCGGAAAAAACACTCAGTACTTC
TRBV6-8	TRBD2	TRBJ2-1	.	CASSYNRLAGYNEQFF	TGTGCCAGCAGTTACAATAGACTAGCGGGCTACAATGAGCAGTTCTTC
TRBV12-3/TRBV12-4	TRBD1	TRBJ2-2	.	CASSPPLDRVDTGELFF	TGTGCCAGCAGTCCTCCCCTTGACAGGGTGGACACCGGGGAGCTGTTTTTT
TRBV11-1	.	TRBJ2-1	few	CASSSLPNEQFF	TGTGCCAGCAGCTCCTTACCGAATGAGCAGTTCTTC
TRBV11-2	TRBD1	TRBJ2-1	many	CASSSAGTGSYNEQFF	TGTGCCAGCAGCTCGGCCGGGACAGGGTCCTACAATGAGCAGTTCTTC
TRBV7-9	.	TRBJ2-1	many	CASSWTDYNEQFF	TGTGCCAGCAGCTGGACAGATTACAATGAGCAGTTCTTC
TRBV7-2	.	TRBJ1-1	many	CASSARNTEAFF	TGTGCCAGCAGCGCGCGGAACACTGAAGCTTTCTTT
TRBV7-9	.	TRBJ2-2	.	CASSLPYRDHGELFF	TGTGCCAGCAGCCTCCCCTACAGGGATCACGGGGAGCTGTTTTTT
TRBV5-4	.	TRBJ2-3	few	CASSLAGAPPDTQYF	TGTGCCAGCAGCTTGGCCGGGGCCCCGCCGGATACGCAGTATTTT
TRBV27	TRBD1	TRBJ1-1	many	CASSRQGITEAFF	TGTGCCAGCAGTCGACAGGGGATCACTGAAGCTTTCTTT
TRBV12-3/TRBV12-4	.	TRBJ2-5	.	CASGPGNTAETQYF	TGTGCCAGCGGTCCAGGGAATACCGCTGAGACCCAGTACTTC
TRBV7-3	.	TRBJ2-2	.	CASSDHSRGEPGELFF	TGTGCCAGCAGCGACCACAGCCGAGGTGAACCCGGGGAGCTGTTTTTT
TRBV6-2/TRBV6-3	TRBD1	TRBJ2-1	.	CASSYPTGGPTYNEQFF	TGTGCCAGCAGTTACCCGACAGGGGGCCCTACCTACAATGAGCAGTTCTTC
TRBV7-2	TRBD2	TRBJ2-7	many	CASSFRDYSYEQYF	TGTGCCAGCAGCTTCCGGGACTATTCTTACGAGCAGTACTTC
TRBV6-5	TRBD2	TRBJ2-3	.	CASESGGATDTQYF	TGTGCCAGCGAGAGCGGGGGGGCGACAGATACGCAGTATTTT
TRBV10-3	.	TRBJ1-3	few	CAIIIDGTGNTIYF	TGTGCCATCATTATCGACGGAACTGGAAACACCATATATTTT
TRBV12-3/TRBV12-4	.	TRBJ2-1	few	CASSPFPQQFF	TGTGCCAGCAGTCCCTTTCCCCAACAGTTCTTC
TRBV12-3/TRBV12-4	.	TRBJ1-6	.	CASSLGRQTNSPLHF	TGTGCCAGCAGTTTAGGTCGGCAGACTAATTCACCCCTCCACTTT
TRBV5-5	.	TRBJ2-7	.	CASSLGRWASYEQYF	TGTGCCAGCAGCTTGGGCCGGTGGGCATCCTACGAGCAGTACTTC
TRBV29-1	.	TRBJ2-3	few	CSVEWLGEDTQYF	TGCAGCGTTGAATGGTTAGGCGAAGATACGCAGTATTTT
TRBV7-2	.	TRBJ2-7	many	CASSLAGVSYEQYF	TGTGCCAGCAGCTTAGCGGGGGTCAGCTACGAGCAGTACTTC
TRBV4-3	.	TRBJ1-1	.	CASSQVLTGYTEAFF	TGCGCCAGCAGCCAAGTCCTTACAGGGTACACTGAAGCTTTCTTT
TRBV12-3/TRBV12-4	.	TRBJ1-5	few	CASSREQGPEQYSNQPQHF	TGTGCCAGCAGTCGAGAACAGGGACCGGAGCAATATAGCAATCAGCCCCAGCATTTT